This entry lists 22 T cell receptor beta chains sequenced from one sample in a study of STAT5B mutations in CD4+ large granular lymphocyte leukemia. The table came from immunoSEQ multiplex PCR; TCRdb's copy has only in-frame clones and leaves some out. The sample includes more than 30,000 clones, 85% to 90% seen only once; the top ten take over 0.4%. Sequencing used CD4+ T cells from blood buffy coats. All receptors come from a human donor in good health.

In its sample, this clone was seen a few times. In DNA form, the CDR3 reads TGTGCCAGCAGTTTATACGGGGAGCTGTTTTTT. Translated, it gives CASSLYGELFF. The chain links TRBV11-3 to TRBJ2-2; no clear D gene. Germline V CDR1 and CDR2: SGHNT, YENEEA. The CDR3 is made up of 11 amino acids. Trimming left V 6 bases short and J 7 bases short, with 6 bases between. Using reference TRBV11-3 and TRBJ2-2 for the parts outside the CDR3, the full variable domain is EAGVVQSPRYKIIEKKQPVAFWCNPISGHNTLYWYLQNLGQGPELLIRYENEEAVDDSQLPKDRFSAERLKGVDSTLKIQPAELGDSAVYLCASSLYGELFFGEGSRLTVL.

The chain links TRBV11-2 to TRBJ2-5, with 9 bases aligning to TRBD2. The last part of the DNA fits TRBJ2-7 better; the J call may be wrong. CDR1 SGHAT and CDR2 FQNNGV come from the germline V gene. The CDR3 runs 14 residues. The CDR3 DNA reads as TGTGCCAGCAGCTTCGAGCGGGGGGCCTACGAGCAGTACTTC. It translates to CASSFERGAYEQYF.

This chain joins TRBV15 and TRBJ1-3, with TRBD1 matching over 10 bases. The CDR3 runs to 17 residues. The V gene's germline CDR1 is LNHNV and CDR2 YYDKDF (reference sequence). Germline trimming cut 1 base from V and 5 bases from J; bases unmatched to any gene: 8. In nucleotides, the CDR3 is TGTGCCACCAGCAGAGGAACGGGACAGGGGAACAGAAACACCATATATTTT. Translation: CATSRGTGQGNRNTIYF.

The V gene is TRBV21-1, the J gene TRBJ2-6; the table's D gene call, TRBD1, was not cross checked with the DNA. TRBV21-1 is labeled a pseudogene. The CDR3 length is 18 residues. DNA of the CDR3: TGTGCCAGCAGCAGGGAAGGGGAACCCTCCCCCGGGGCCAACGTCCTGACTTTC. Amino acids: CASSREGEPSPGANVLTF.

CDR3 sequence (DNA): TGTGCCAGCAGCTTTCCCCCCGGGACAGCCAGCGGAGAGAACACTGAAGCTTTCTTT. Its protein product is CASSFPPGTASGENTEAFF. The chain joins TRBV7-9 to TRBJ1-1; TRBD1 aligns across 7 bases. CDR1 SEHNR and CDR2 FQNEAQ come from the germline V gene (reference sequence). V dropped 3 bases and J dropped 1; count of bases not matched to a gene: 17. The CDR3 is 19 amino acids.

The DNA for the CDR3 is TGTGCCAGCAGTAATCCGGGACTACCTTCCTACGAGCAGTACTTC. Protein product: CASSNPGLPSYEQYF. The rearrangement uses TRBV6-6 and TRBJ2-5; 7 bases align to TRBD2. Gene TRBJ2-7 matches the end of the DNA better, so the J call may be wrong. CDR3 length: 15 amino acids. Germline CDR1 MNHNY, CDR2 SVGAGI (reference sequence).

The chain joins TRBV6-1 to TRBJ2-7; tentatively, D is TRBD2 (6 bases). The V gene's germline CDR1 is MNHNS and CDR2 SASEGT. The CDR3 consists of 14 residues. Trimming stripped 6 bases from V and 8 bases from J, with 20 bases between. In DNA form, the CDR3 reads TGTGCCAGCAGCCCGGGACTCCTGGACCGCCAGCAGTACTTC. The encoded protein is CASSPGLLDRQQYF.

This chain joins TRBV18 and TRBJ1-1, with D perhaps TRBD1 (6 bases). The V gene lost 2 bases and the J gene lost 0 bases, with 10 bases spanning the gap. The CDR3 is 15 amino acids. The germline V gene encodes CDR1 KGHSH and CDR2 LQKENI. The CDR3 sequence: CASSPVTGLNTEAFF. The CDR3 DNA reads as TGTGCCAGCTCACCAGTTACAGGGTTGAACACTGAAGCTTTCTTT. Complete variable domain (other parts from reference TRBV18 and TRBJ1-1): NAGVMQNPRHLVRRRGQEARLRCSPMKGHSHVYWYRQLPEEGLKFMVYLQKENIIDESGMPKERFSAEFPKEGPSILRIQQVVRGDSAAYFCASSPVTGLNTEAFFGQGTRLTVV.

The V and J genes are TRBV6-5 and TRBJ2-2, with D possibly being TRBD1 or TRBD2 (5 bases each). The CDR3 sequence is 14 residues long. Germline-derived CDR1 and CDR2 are MNHEY and SVGAGI. Deletions cut 7 bases from V and 5 bases from J, with 14 bases between. For the CDR3, the DNA is TGTGCCAGCAACAGAGGGGCAGGGACCGGGGAGCTGTTTTTT. Translated: CASNRGAGTGELFF.

The gene calls are TRBV7-6 and TRBJ2-2; D perhaps matches TRBD2 (5 bases). CDR1 is SGHVS and CDR2 is FNYEAQ in the germline V gene. V was clipped by 1 base and J by 7 bases, with 13 bases between them. The CDR3 has 15 residues. The CDR3 protein is CASSLGGPVGGELFF. CDR3 DNA sequence: TGTGCCAGCAGCTTAGGCGGGCCAGTGGGCGGGGAGCTGTTTTTT.

The gene calls are TRBV7-8 and TRBJ2-7; 11 nucleotides line up with TRBD2. Germline lookup yields CDR1 SGHVS and CDR2 FQNEAQ. The CDR3 contains 16 residues. Trimming took 1 base from V and 4 from J; bases not matched to a gene: 6. The CDR3 protein is CASSLGTSGRGYEQYF. Here the CDR3 DNA reads TGTGCCAGCAGCTTAGGCACTAGCGGGAGAGGATACGAGCAGTACTTC.

The rearrangement uses TRBV28 and TRBJ2-3; D possibly matches TRBD1 or TRBD2 (6 bases each). Trimming removed 4 bases from V and 3 bases from J, with 14 bases in between. The CDR3 is 15 residues long. Per germline, CDR1 MDHEN and CDR2 SYDVKM. In DNA form, the CDR3 reads TGTGCCAGCAGTTCGGCGGGACACCTGACAGATACGCAGTATTTT. Its protein product is CASSSAGHLTDTQYF.

This sequence joins TRBV6-5 and TRBJ2-6; D is uncertain. With 6 bases removed from V and 0 bases from J, the gap between germline ends came to 6 bases. CDR1 is MNHEY, CDR2 SVGAGI, per germline. The CDR3 spans 14 residues. The CDR3 region has the DNA TGTGCCAGCAGGACGGACTCTGGGGCCAACGTCCTGACTTTC. It specifies CASRTDSGANVLTF.

The chain links TRBV7-9 to TRBJ1-5; D is uncertain. In germline, CDR1 is SEHNR, CDR2 FQNEAQ (reference sequence). The CDR3 loop spans 15 amino acids. Trimming removed 1 base at V and 3 bases at J, with 10 bases between. The CDR3 reads CASSLDRGPNQPQHF. CDR3 nucleotides: TGTGCCAGCAGCTTAGATCGAGGCCCCAATCAGCCCCAGCATTTT.

The chain links TRBV29-1 to TRBJ2-7; TRBD1 matches 9 bases. The V gene's germline CDR1 is SQVTM and CDR2 ANQGSEA. The CDR3 is 14 amino acids. With V trimmed by 4 bases and J by 4 bases, 8 bases remained unmatched. CDR3 in amino acids: CSVVITGGNYEQYF. The CDR3 DNA follows: TGCAGCGTTGTTATTACAGGGGGCAATTACGAGCAGTACTTC.

The chain is built from TRBV4-2 and TRBJ2-5; D call uncertain. This CDR3 is built from 14 residues. Germline V CDR1 and CDR2: LGHNA, YNFKEQ. Trimming removed 4 bases at V and 0 bases at J, with 9 bases between. CDR3 loop: CASSRGSYQETQYF. CDR3 coding DNA: TGTGCCAGCAGCCGAGGATCCTACCAAGAGACCCAGTACTTC.

This sequence joins TRBV28 and TRBJ1-3, with D possibly matching TRBD1 (6 bases). Trimming left V 4 bases short and J 2 bases short, with 9 bases between. The CDR3 extends over 14 amino acids. Germline loops: CDR1 MDHEN, CDR2 SYDVKM. The CDR3 loop is CASSSGQTGNTIYF. The CDR3 nucleotides are TGTGCCAGCAGTTCCGGACAGACTGGAAACACCATATATTTT.

The chain combines TRBV6-1 with TRBJ2-1; D not resolved. This CDR3 has 12 amino acids. Trimming cost V 5 bases and J 8 bases, with 10 bases left between them. Germline V gene sequence: CDR1 MNHNS, CDR2 SASEGT. The CDR3 DNA is TGTGCCAGCAGTAGGCAACAATATGAGCAGTTCTTC. Residues: CASSRQQYEQFF.

The J gene is TRBJ2-6, the V gene TRBV7-9, with a tentative D call TRBD2 (5 bases). Germline V lookup: CDR1 SEHNR, CDR2 FQNEAQ (reference sequence). This CDR3 is built from 16 residues. V was clipped by 5 bases and J by 2 bases, with 13 bases between them. The CDR3 bases are TGTGCCAGCAGCCAACCAACGGGGACTGGGGCCAACGTCCTGACTTTC. It translates to CASSQPTGTGANVLTF.

The V call is TRBV10-3, the J call TRBJ2-1; a possible D gene is TRBD2 (6 bases). Germline values: CDR1 ENHRY, CDR2 SYGVKD. The length of the CDR3 is 15 residues. Trimming removed 3 bases from V and 2 bases from J, with 11 bases in between. CDR3 nucleotides: TGTGCCATCAGTGAAGCCCTAGCGCCCTACAATGAGCAGTTCTTC. Its translation is CAISEALAPYNEQFF.

The chain joins TRBV19 to TRBJ2-7; the D call may be TRBD1 or TRBD2 (5 bases each). Germline V lookup: CDR1 LNHDA, CDR2 SQIVND (reference sequence). Between the trimmed V and J ends, which lost 3 bases and 0 bases, there was a span of 9 bases. This CDR3 has 14 residues. CDR3 nucleotides: TGTGCCAGTAGTATTCGGGACGGCTCCTACGAGCAGTACTTC. The encoded protein is CASSIRDGSYEQYF. Full variable domain (rest looked up from reference TRBV19 and TRBJ2-7): DGGITQSPKYLFRKEGQNVTLSCEQNLNHDAMYWYRQDPGQGLRLIYYSQIVNDFQKGDIAEGYSVSREKKESFPLTVTSAQKNPTAFYLCASSIRDGSYEQYFGPGTRLTVT.

The gene calls are TRBV5-4 and TRBJ1-2; D unclear. Per the germline V gene, CDR1 is SGHNT and CDR2 is YYREEE (reference sequence). CDR3 length: 17 amino acids. V was clipped by 3 bases and J by 0 bases, with 18 bases between them. CDR3 residues: CASSYSARASANYGYTF. The CDR3 nucleotides are TGTGCCAGCAGCTATTCGGCTCGGGCCTCAGCTAACTATGGCTACACCTTC.